This is a list of T cell receptor beta chains from one sample in a study of CD4 T cells in relation to SARS-CoV-2 and coronaviruses. Assay: immunoSEQ multiplex PCR; the TCRdb copy retains only in-frame clones and omits some. The repertoire holds 55,000 to 75,000 clones, with about 90% as singletons. The sample comprised memory CD4+ T cells from PBMCs. The source of these receptors is a human donor in good health. The CDR3 runs from the conserved cysteine through the conserved F or W. The order of the fields is CDR3 DNA, CDR3 protein, clone size, D gene, J gene, V gene. D genes are given only for firm matches. Size tells how often a clone was seen (once, few, many) or the class of an expanded clone, and some rows leave it out.

cdr3_nt: TGTGCCAGCAGTTTCTTTATGGGTCGGCAGGGTGAAGATACGCAGTATTTT
cdr3_aa: CASSFFMGRQGEDTQYF
clone_size: once
d_call: NA
j_call: TRBJ2-3
v_call: TRBV28

cdr3_nt: TGTGCCAGCAGTTCCCTCACCGACAGGGTATATCAGCCCCAGCATTTT
cdr3_aa: CASSSLTDRVYQPQHF
clone_size: NA
d_call: TRBD1
j_call: TRBJ1-5
v_call: TRBV27

cdr3_nt: TGTGCCAGCAGCTTGGGGGGGCTGGAACCTAGCACAGATACGCAGTATTTT
cdr3_aa: CASSLGGLEPSTDTQYF
clone_size: NA
d_call: NA
j_call: TRBJ2-3
v_call: TRBV5-6

cdr3_nt: TGTGCCAGCAGCGTAGAAACCGGTAATGAAAAACTGTTTTTT
cdr3_aa: CASSVETGNEKLFF
clone_size: NA
d_call: NA
j_call: TRBJ1-4
v_call: TRBV9

cdr3_nt: TGTGCCAGCAGAGGACCGGGACAGGGCGCAGATACGCAGTATTTT
cdr3_aa: CASRGPGQGADTQYF
clone_size: NA
d_call: TRBD1
j_call: TRBJ2-3
v_call: TRBV6-6

cdr3_nt: TGTGCCAGCAGGCCCTTGCGCGGGGCCACAGATACGCAGTATTTT
cdr3_aa: CASRPLRGATDTQYF
clone_size: NA
d_call: NA
j_call: TRBJ2-3
v_call: TRBV2

cdr3_nt: TGTGCCAGCAGTTTAGCCCGACAGACCTCTGGAAACACCATATATTTT
cdr3_aa: CASSLARQTSGNTIYF
clone_size: NA
d_call: NA
j_call: TRBJ1-3
v_call: TRBV28

cdr3_nt: TGTGCCAGCAGCGGGATAGCGGGAGCGGGAGATACGCAGTATTTT
cdr3_aa: CASSGIAGAGDTQYF
clone_size: NA
d_call: TRBD2
j_call: TRBJ2-3
v_call: TRBV6-6

cdr3_nt: TGTGCCAGTAGGGGCTCGGACCTTTCGGGGGACGTCTTTGGCTACACCTTC
cdr3_aa: CASRGSDLSGDVFGYTF
clone_size: NA
d_call: NA
j_call: TRBJ1-2
v_call: TRBV19

cdr3_nt: TGTGCCAGCAGCTTAGTGGACCGAAACACCATATATTTT
cdr3_aa: CASSLVDRNTIYF
clone_size: NA
d_call: NA
j_call: TRBJ1-3
v_call: TRBV7-2

cdr3_nt: TGTGCCAGCAGTTTCCAGACAGGGGCTTTACAAGAGACCCAGTACTTC
cdr3_aa: CASSFQTGALQETQYF
clone_size: NA
d_call: TRBD1
j_call: TRBJ2-5
v_call: TRBV28

cdr3_nt: TGTGCCAGCAGTGAAAATCCAGGCTCGAGGAGTAGCAATCAGCCCCAGCATTTT
cdr3_aa: CASSENPGSRSSNQPQHF
clone_size: NA
d_call: NA
j_call: TRBJ1-5
v_call: TRBV6-1

cdr3_nt: TGTGCCAGCAGTTACAGCAGGGCCAACACTGAAGCTTTCTTT
cdr3_aa: CASSYSRANTEAFF
clone_size: NA
d_call: NA
j_call: TRBJ1-1
v_call: TRBV6-5

cdr3_nt: TGTGCCAGCAGTCACAAACCGAACCCAGTCGGCAACATTCAGTACTTC
cdr3_aa: CASSHKPNPVGNIQYF
clone_size: once
d_call: NA
j_call: TRBJ2-4
v_call: TRBV6-2/TRBV6-3

cdr3_nt: TGTGCCAGCAGCCAAACAGGGGACGGGGCTTTCTTT
cdr3_aa: CASSQTGDGAFF
clone_size: NA
d_call: TRBD1
j_call: TRBJ1-1
v_call: TRBV28

cdr3_nt: TGTGCCAGCAGTTTAACCGGGCTAGAGACCCAGTACTTC
cdr3_aa: CASSLTGLETQYF
clone_size: NA
d_call: NA
j_call: TRBJ2-5
v_call: TRBV28

cdr3_nt: TGTGCCAGCAGCCAAATTTTGAACACTGAAGCTTTCTTT
cdr3_aa: CASSQILNTEAFF
clone_size: NA
d_call: NA
j_call: TRBJ1-1
v_call: TRBV11-2

cdr3_nt: TGTGCCAGCAGCTTAGCGGCTCCTAGCGGGGTCGAGGAGACCCAGTACTTC
cdr3_aa: CASSLAAPSGVEETQYF
clone_size: NA
d_call: TRBD2
j_call: TRBJ2-5
v_call: TRBV7-6

cdr3_nt: TGCAGCGTTGAAGATCAGGGAAAACTGTTTTTT
cdr3_aa: CSVEDQGKLFF
clone_size: NA
d_call: NA
j_call: TRBJ1-4
v_call: TRBV29-1

cdr3_nt: TGCGCCAGCAGCCAATCCGGGCGGACGCAGTATTTT
cdr3_aa: CASSQSGRTQYF
clone_size: NA
d_call: NA
j_call: TRBJ2-3
v_call: TRBV4-3

cdr3_nt: TGCAGTGCTAGAGACACCGATACGCAGTATTTT
cdr3_aa: CSARDTDTQYF
clone_size: NA
d_call: NA
j_call: TRBJ2-3
v_call: TRBV20-1

cdr3_nt: TGCGCCAGCAGCTTACAGGAAGAGACCCAGTACTTC
cdr3_aa: CASSLQEETQYF
clone_size: NA
d_call: NA
j_call: TRBJ2-5
v_call: TRBV5-1

cdr3_nt: TGTGCCAGCCGATCTCCGTGGGGGGAGAACACCGGGGAGCTGTTTTTT
cdr3_aa: CASRSPWGENTGELFF
clone_size: NA
d_call: NA
j_call: TRBJ2-2
v_call: TRBV27

cdr3_nt: TGTGCCAGCAGCTTGGCAGGGGTCTACACTGAAGCTTTCTTT
cdr3_aa: CASSLAGVYTEAFF
clone_size: NA
d_call: NA
j_call: TRBJ1-1
v_call: TRBV5-6

cdr3_nt: TGTGCCAGCCAGCAGACGAACAGGCACGAGCAGTACTTC
cdr3_aa: CASQQTNRHEQYF
clone_size: NA
d_call: NA
j_call: TRBJ2-7
v_call: TRBV28

cdr3_nt: TGTGCCAGGGCCGTCGGACAGAGCTCTGAAGCTTTCTTT
cdr3_aa: CARAVGQSSEAFF
clone_size: NA
d_call: NA
j_call: TRBJ1-1
v_call: TRBV2

cdr3_nt: TGTGCCAGCAGTTCCAGGGGCGGGGGGGAGTTCTCAGAGACCCAGTACTTC
cdr3_aa: CASSSRGGGEFSETQYF
clone_size: NA
d_call: TRBD2
j_call: TRBJ2-5
v_call: TRBV27

cdr3_nt: TGTGCCAGCAGCTTAGAGGGACTAGGGGGACGAGAGCAGTTCTTC
cdr3_aa: CASSLEGLGGREQFF
clone_size: few
d_call: TRBD2
j_call: TRBJ2-1
v_call: TRBV7-6